The next 7 T cell receptor beta chains were all read from a single sample in a study of T cell clonality in common variable immunodeficiency. Assay: immunoSEQ multiplex PCR; the TCRdb copy retains only in-frame clones and omits some. The record shows roughly 60,000 clones for this sample, with no singletons present. The sequencing input was peripheral blood mononuclear cells. These receptors came from a person aged 18-70 years in good health.

This clone was found many times. From the germline J gene comes the end of the CDR3, since the read stops 3 residues before it. The chain combines TRBV20-1 with TRBJ1-1, with TRBD1 matching over 8 bases. The germline V gene has CDR1 DFQATT and CDR2 SNEGSKA (reference sequence). The CDR3 runs 15 residues. The CDR3 reads CSARLTGTGLEEAFF. The sequenced CDR3 bases are TGCAGTGCTCGACTAACCGGGACAGGTTTAGAAGAA.

This clone appeared a few times. The read finishes 3 residues shy of the CDR3 end, and the germline J gene is used to complete it. The V and J genes are TRBV2 and TRBJ1-1; D is perhaps TRBD1 (6 bases). Per the germline V gene, CDR1 is SNHLY and CDR2 is FYNNEI. The CDR3 loop spans 11 amino acids. V lost 11 bases to trimming and J lost 7 bases, with 14 bases between them. The CDR3 DNA, read in part, is TGTGCCGGAAGGGGGTCCGTTGAA. It is translated as CAGRGSVE. The full CDR3 sequence reads CAGRGSVEAFF.

This clone was counted many times. The DNA ends 3 residues before the CDR3 does, and the rest of the CDR3 is filled in from the germline J gene. The J gene is TRBJ2-7, the V gene TRBV28; tentatively, D is TRBD2 (5 bases). Germline V CDR1 and CDR2: MDHEN, SYDVKM. The V gene lost 7 bases and the J gene lost 0 bases, with 13 bases spanning the gap. The length of the CDR3 is 14 residues. Partial CDR3 DNA: TGTGCCAGCAAGACGAGCGGAAGCTCCTACGAG. Amino acid sequence: CASKTSGSSYE. The whole CDR3 sequence is CASKTSGSSYEQYF.

This clone was recorded many times. The DNA ends 3 residues before the CDR3 does, and the rest of the CDR3 is filled in from the germline J gene. V usage is TRBV28 and J usage is TRBJ2-3; no definite D call. The ends were cut back, 3 bases at V and 1 base at J, with 11 bases in the middle. The germline gives CDR1 MDHEN, CDR2 SYDVKM. This CDR3 comprises 15 residues. The CDR3 region is CASSFKGVRTDTQYF. The sequenced CDR3 bases are TGTGCCAGCAGTTTCAAGGGCGTCCGCACAGATACG.

The table lists this clone with many counts. The CDR3 end falls 3 residues outside the read, so it is completed with the germline J gene. The chain employs TRBV5-1 and TRBJ1-2; possibly TRBD1 for D (5 bases). Per germline, CDR1 SGHRS and CDR2 YFSETQ. CDR3 length: 13 amino acids. Trimming shortened V by 0 bases and J by 7 bases, and 10 bases separated the two germline ends. The CDR3 sequence is CASSLGAGSGYTF. The DNA read from the CDR3 is TGCGCCAGCAGCTTGGGAGCAGGGAGTGGC.

In its sample, this clone was seen many times. The read terminates 3 residues ahead of where the CDR3 ends, so the germline J gene completes it. The rearrangement joins TRBV2 to TRBJ2-3; TRBD1 is a possible D gene (6 bases). Germline values: CDR1 SNHLY, CDR2 FYNNEI. V lost 4 bases, J lost 4 bases, and 15 bases lay in between. The CDR3 runs to 15 residues. The CDR3 loop is CASSVNRDAADTQYF. The CDR3 bases that were read are TGTGCCAGCAGTGTTAACAGGGATGCGGCAGATACG. The full variable domain, in which reference TRBV2 and TRBJ2-3 provide the parts outside the CDR3, is EPEVTQTPSHQVTQMGQEVILRCVPISNHLYFYWYRQILGQKVEFLVSFYNNEISEKSEIFDDQFSVERPDGSNFTLKIRSTKLEDSAMYFCASSVNRDAADTQYFGPGTRLTVL.

This clone has a count of ten or more. Read data end 3 residues before the CDR3 end; the end is taken from the germline J gene. The chain links TRBV28 to TRBJ2-7, with 13 bases identical to TRBD2. V shed 7 bases, J shed 5 bases, and the junction held 17 bases outside the gene matches. The CDR3 loop spans 18 amino acids. Germline V gives CDR1 MDHEN, CDR2 SYDVKM. Incomplete CDR3 DNA: TGTGCCAGCATCCCCATAGGGGTGTGGACTAGCGGGAGCAACGAG. This translates into CASIPIGVWTSGSNE. The CDR3 as a whole reads CASIPIGVWTSGSNEQYF.